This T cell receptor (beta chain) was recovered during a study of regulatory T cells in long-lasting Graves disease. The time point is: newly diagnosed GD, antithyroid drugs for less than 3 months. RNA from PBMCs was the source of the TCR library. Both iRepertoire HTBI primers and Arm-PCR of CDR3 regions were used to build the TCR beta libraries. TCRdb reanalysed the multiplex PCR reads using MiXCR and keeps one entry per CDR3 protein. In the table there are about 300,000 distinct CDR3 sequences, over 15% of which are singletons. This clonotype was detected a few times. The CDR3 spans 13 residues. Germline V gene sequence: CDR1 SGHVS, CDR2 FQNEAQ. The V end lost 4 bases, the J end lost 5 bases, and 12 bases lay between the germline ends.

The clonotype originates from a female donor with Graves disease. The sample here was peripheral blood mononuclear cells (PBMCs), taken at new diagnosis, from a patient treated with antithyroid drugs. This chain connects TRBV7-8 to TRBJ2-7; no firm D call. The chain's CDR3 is CASSSDRTNEQYF. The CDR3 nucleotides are TGTGCCAGCAGCTCGGACCGCACTAACGAGCAGTACTTC.